The 17 T cell receptor beta chains in this list originate from one sample, sequenced in a study of blood T cell repertoires in COVID-19. Method: immunoSEQ multiplex PCR; TCRdb's copy keeps in-frame clones and lacks some. The sample comprises more than 45,000 clones, roughly nine tenths of which are singletons, and 6.4% rests with the top ten. Specimen: peripheral blood. All receptors come from a man between 65 and 80 years old with active COVID-19.

The V call is TRBV6-2 or TRBV6-3, the J call TRBJ1-5; tentative D call: TRBD1 (6 bases). Germline-derived CDR1 and CDR2 are MNHEY and SVGEGT. Trimming shortened V by 5 bases and J by 4 bases, and 9 bases separated the two germline ends. The CDR3 is made up of 13 amino acids. CDR3 loop: CASSKQGNQPQHF. The CDR3 region has the DNA TGTGCCAGCAGTAAACAGGGTAATCAGCCCCAGCATTTT.

The chain uses TRBV6-5 and TRBJ2-5; a weak D match, TRBD2 (5 bases). Germline CDR1 is MNHEY and CDR2 is SVGAGI. Deletions cut 6 bases from V and 2 bases from J, with 7 bases between. The CDR3 sequence is 12 residues long. CDR3 in amino acids: CASRRLQETQYF. DNA of the CDR3: TGTGCCAGCAGAAGACTACAAGAGACCCAGTACTTC.

J is TRBJ1-1 and V is TRBV19; the D is unclear. Germline CDR1 reads LNHDA; CDR2 reads SQIVND (reference sequence). The CDR3 consists of 12 residues. With 10 bases removed from V and 3 bases from J, the gap between germline ends came to 12 bases. In nucleotides, the CDR3 is TGTGCCACTAGAGGAGGGTACACTGAAGCTTTCTTT. It specifies CATRGGYTEAFF.

The chain carries TRBV7-9 and TRBJ1-4; 9 nucleotides agree with TRBD1. Germline V lookup: CDR1 SEHNR, CDR2 FQNEAQ (reference sequence). The CDR3 has 17 residues. Trimming at V came to 1 base and at J to 7 bases, leaving 10 bases not matched to a gene. Here the CDR3 reads CASSLDTGQGNSEKLFF. CDR3 DNA: TGTGCCAGCAGCTTAGATACCGGACAGGGGAATTCTGAAAAACTGTTTTTT.

The DNA of the CDR3 is TGTGCCAGCAGCGCACTACAGGGACAGTACGGCTACACCTTC. This gives the protein CASSALQGQYGYTF. The chain is built from TRBV9 and TRBJ1-2, with 7 bases matching TRBD1. J gave up 8 bases and V 3 bases, and 10 bases lay outside the gene matches. The CDR3 is made up of 14 amino acids. Per the germline V gene, CDR1 is SGDLS and CDR2 is YYNGEE.

The chain uses TRBV7-2 and TRBJ1-2; no clear D. Germline V gives CDR1 SGHTA, CDR2 FQGNSA. V was shortened by 3 bases and J by 4 bases, with 12 bases between the two germline ends. CDR3 length equals 14 residues. As DNA, the CDR3 is TGTGCCAGCAGCTTTGGGAGTTCTGGCTATGGCTACACCTTC. Protein product: CASSFGSSGYGYTF. The full variable domain, rest sourced from reference TRBV7-2 and TRBJ1-2, is GAGVSQSPSNKVTEKGKDVELRCDPISGHTALYWYRQSLGQGLEFLIYFQGNSAPDKSGLPSDRFSAERTGGSVSTLTIQRTQQEDSAVYLCASSFGSSGYGYTFGSGTRLTVV.

The CDR3 DNA follows: TGTGCCAGCAGCGCGGGACTAGCGAGGAACACCGGGGAGCTGTTTTTT. Residues: CASSAGLARNTGELFF. This chain connects TRBV5-6 to TRBJ2-2; TRBD2 aligns across 10 bases. Trimming at V came to 4 bases and at J to 1 base, leaving 4 bases not matched to a gene. This CDR3 has 16 amino acids. Germline assignment: CDR1 SGHDT and CDR2 YYEEEE.

Worth noting for this clone: One end of the junction does not line up with germline, which may come from a read error. The V gene is TRBV30, the J gene TRBJ2-3; D gene unclear. CDR1 and CDR2 (germline): GTSNPN, SVGIG (reference sequence). The CDR3 has 12 residues. The CDR3 nucleotides read TGTGCCTGGGGACCGAGCACCGATACGCAGTATTTT. The encoded protein is CAWGPSTDTQYF. Combining the CDR3 with reference TRBV30 and TRBJ2-3 gives the whole variable domain SQTIHQWPATLVQPVGSPLSLECTVEGTSNPNLYWYRQAAGRGLQLLFYSVGIGQISSEVPQNLSASRPQDRQFILSSKKLLLSDSGFYLCAWGPSTDTQYFGPGTRLTVL.

The chain employs TRBV2 and TRBJ2-2; 10 bases map to TRBD2. Per the germline V gene, CDR1 is SNHLY and CDR2 is FYNNEI. The V and J ends lost 4 bases and 6 bases, in that order; junction bases with no gene match: 11. The CDR3 runs to 17 residues. CDR3 loop: CASSAVRAGGIAGELFF. CDR3 DNA sequence: TGTGCCAGCAGTGCCGTGAGAGCGGGGGGGATTGCCGGGGAGCTGTTTTTT. Looking up the rest from reference TRBV2 and TRBJ2-2 gives the full variable domain: EPEVTQTPSHQVTQMGQEVILRCVPISNHLYFYWYRQILGQKVEFLVSFYNNEISEKSEIFDDQFSVERPDGSNFTLKIRSTKLEDSAMYFCASSAVRAGGIAGELFFGEGSRLTVL.

The chain uses TRBV2 and TRBJ1-1; TRBD1 agrees at 7 bases. Germline CDR1 SNHLY, CDR2 FYNNEI. V dropped 8 bases and J dropped 0; count of bases not matched to a gene: 3. The CDR3 extends over 13 amino acids. The CDR3 here is CASLTGMNTEAFF. DNA of the CDR3: TGTGCCAGCCTGACAGGGATGAACACTGAAGCTTTCTTT.

The V gene is TRBV4-2, the J gene TRBJ2-5; 12 bases map to TRBD2. After removal of 1 base from V and 5 bases from J, the junction contained 14 bases not matched to a gene. CDR3 length equals 19 residues. Germline values: CDR1 LGHNA, CDR2 YNFKEQ. The CDR3 here is CASSQGNVPSGGAGETQYF. Written as DNA, the CDR3 is TGTGCCAGCAGCCAAGGGAATGTCCCTAGCGGGGGGGCCGGTGAGACCCAGTACTTC.

This clone has a single count. The chain joins TRBV6-5 to TRBJ2-7; tentatively, D is TRBD1 (6 bases). From germline, CDR1 is MNHEY and CDR2 SVGAGI. The CDR3 consists of 15 residues. V was shortened by 0 bases and J by 2 bases, with 11 bases between the two germline ends. CDR3: CASSYSMAGAYEQYF. DNA of the CDR3: TGTGCCAGCAGTTACTCGATGGCAGGGGCCTACGAGCAGTACTTC.

This rearrangement joins TRBV24-1 to TRBJ2-3; TRBD2 is a possible D gene (7 bases). The germline V gene has CDR1 KGHDR and CDR2 SFDVKD. The CDR3 length is 16 residues. The V gene lost 6 bases and the J gene lost 2 bases, with 17 bases spanning the gap. CDR3 amino acids: CATSPGGGRFTDTQYF. In nucleotides, the CDR3 is TGTGCCACCAGTCCTGGGGGGGGCAGGTTCACAGATACGCAGTATTTT.

The chain employs TRBV9 and TRBJ1-2; D gene ambiguous. Germline V gene lookup returns CDR1 SGDLS and CDR2 YYNGEE. Trimming took off 0 bases at V and 4 bases at J, with 19 bases between the two ends. CDR3 length equals 17 residues. For the CDR3, the DNA is TGTGCCAGCAGCGTAGAAGTCACGGGAAAGGGAGCCTATGGCTACACCTTC. It codes for CASSVEVTGKGAYGYTF. Full variable domain (outside the CDR3, taken from reference TRBV9 and TRBJ1-2): DSGVTQTPKHLITATGQRVTLRCSPRSGDLSVYWYQQSLDQGLQFLIQYYNGEERAKGNILERFSAQQFPDLHSELNLSSLELGDSALYFCASSVEVTGKGAYGYTFGSGTRLTVV.

This chain uses TRBV4-3 with TRBJ1-4, with TRBD1 identical over 7 bases. The J segment lost 1 base and the V segment lost 4 bases, leaving 9 bases of the junction unmatched. Germline V gene lookup returns CDR1 LGHNA and CDR2 YSLEER. This CDR3 is 17 amino acids long. In DNA, the CDR3 is TGCGCCAGCAGCCGCCGGGACAGAAGATTAACTAATGAAAAACTGTTTTTT. This gives the protein CASSRRDRRLTNEKLFF.

This clone was seen just once. The chain couples TRBV28 to TRBJ1-6; a weak D match, TRBD1 (6 bases). Between the trimmed V and J ends, which lost 6 bases and 10 bases, there was a span of 13 bases. The germline V gene encodes CDR1 MDHEN and CDR2 SYDVKM. The CDR3 has 13 residues. The CDR3 sequence is CASRPQGQSPLHF. The CDR3 bases are TGTGCCAGCAGGCCACAGGGTCAGTCACCCCTCCACTTT.

This chain joins TRBV7-9 and TRBJ2-5; D is perhaps TRBD2 (7 bases). The CDR3 spans 16 residues. Germline V CDR1 and CDR2: SEHNR, FQNEAQ (reference sequence). The V and J ends lost 1 base and 5 bases respectively, with 17 bases between them. CDR3 in DNA: TGTGCCAGCAGCTTAGTGGGCGGGGGCCTGGGGGAGACCCAGTACTTC. It is translated as CASSLVGGGLGETQYF.